The 21 T cell receptor beta chains below come from one sample, sequenced in a study of blood T cell repertoires in COVID-19 (TCRdb year 2020). Preparation of the library involved the immunoSEQ multiplex PCR assay. TCRdb's version of the immuneACCESS table is confined to in-frame rearrangements and falls short of the full clone set. An unresolved V gene accounts for under half of the shortfall where checked; the remainder is of unknown origin. This sample is represented by roughly 250,000 clones; about nine tenths of them were singletons. The biggest ten clones account for roughly 9.8% of the sample. The sequencing sample was made of peripheral blood. These receptors were collected from a man aged 40-50 years who had recovered from COVID-19.

This clone was recorded once. The chain combines TRBV6-5 with TRBJ2-4; TRBD2 might be the D (5 bases). The V gene lost 8 bases and the J gene lost 5 bases, with 7 bases spanning the gap. Germline-derived CDR1 and CDR2 are MNHEY and SVGAGI. This CDR3 region has 11 residues. CDR3 in DNA: TGTGCCAGCGGACTCCAAAACATTCAGTACTTC. Translated: CASGLQNIQYF.

This clone was seen only a few times. V is TRBV5-3 and J is TRBJ1-5; TRBD1 matches at 9 bases. Being an ORF, TRBV5-3 has a function that is uncertain. J gave up 1 base and V 5 bases, and 10 bases lay outside the gene matches. The CDR3 totals 17 residues. CDR3 DNA: TGTGCCAGAAGGACCGCACAGGGGGCAATAAGCAATCAGCCCCAGCATTTT. It encodes CARRTAQGAISNQPQHF.

The J gene is TRBJ2-5, the V gene TRBV7-7, with TRBD2 identical over 7 bases. Germline trimming cut 8 bases from V and 4 bases from J; bases unmatched to any gene: 10. CDR3 size: 14 residues. Germline lookup yields CDR1 SSHAT and CDR2 FNYEAQ (reference sequence). DNA for the CDR3: TGTGCCAGCGGGGGAGGGAGGTTGGGAGAGACCCAGTACTTC. This gives the protein CASGGGRLGETQYF.

The CDR3 nucleotides are TGTGCCAGCTCACCGGTCAGGGGGCAGGTAGATACGCAGTATTTT. Protein: CASSPVRGQVDTQYF. The chain couples TRBV18 to TRBJ2-3; the match to TRBD1 covers 8 bases. Trimming removed 3 bases from V and 5 bases from J; junction bases left unmatched: 7. Germline CDR1 is KGHSH and CDR2 is LQKENI. The CDR3 has 15 residues.

This clone was detected only once. J is TRBJ1-2 and V is TRBV5-4; 10 bases match TRBD1. Trimming removed 4 bases from V and 1 base from J; junction bases left unmatched: 16. Germline CDR1 is SGHNT and CDR2 is YYREEE (reference sequence). This CDR3 has 19 amino acids. The CDR3 DNA is TGTGCCAGCAGCCAACGTTGGTGGACAGGGGGAAACGTTAACTATGGCTACACCTTC. It is translated as CASSQRWWTGGNVNYGYTF.

The chain carries TRBV19 and TRBJ1-5; TRBD1 is a possible D gene (6 bases). Trimming stripped 5 bases from V and 3 bases from J, with 11 bases between. The CDR3 consists of 14 residues. Germline V lookup: CDR1 LNHDA, CDR2 SQIVND (reference sequence). The CDR3, as DNA: TGTGCCAGTAGTTGGGGGCTGGTCAATCAGCCCCAGCATTTT. Translation: CASSWGLVNQPQHF.

The chain couples TRBV3-1 (or the pseudogene TRBV3-2) to TRBJ2-3; D may be TRBD1 (6 bases). The CDR3 totals 17 residues. V was shortened by 0 bases and J by 2 bases, with 15 bases between the two germline ends. The germline V gene has CDR1 LGHDT and CDR2 YNNKEL (reference sequence). CDR3 nucleotide sequence: TGTGCCAGCAGCCAAGAGAGGAGACAGGCTTTCACAGATACGCAGTATTTT. Protein: CASSQERRQAFTDTQYF.

The chain is built from TRBV11-2 and TRBJ2-1; possible D gene TRBD1, 5 bases. The germline gives CDR1 SGHAT, CDR2 FQNNGV. This CDR3 spans 14 amino acids. The V end was cut by 2 bases, the J end by 4 bases, with 9 bases between. CDR3 nucleotides: TGTGCCAGCAGCTTATGGGGCCTATACAATGAGCAGTTCTTC. It codes for CASSLWGLYNEQFF.

V gene TRBV10-3 combines with J gene TRBJ2-5; TRBD2 is a possible D gene (5 bases). Trimming took off 6 bases at V and 5 bases at J, with 13 bases between the two ends. This CDR3 contains 13 residues. Germline V gene sequence: CDR1 ENHRY, CDR2 SYGVKD. In DNA, the CDR3 is TGTGCCATCAGCTTAACTAGAGGGGAGACCCAGTACTTC. Translated: CAISLTRGETQYF.

This sequence joins TRBV5-1 and TRBJ2-1, with 9 bases identical to TRBD2. CDR3 size: 15 residues. Germline CDR1 and CDR2: SGHRS and YFSETQ. V gave up 4 bases and J gave up 6 bases; unmatched junction bases: 8. The DNA for the CDR3 is TGCGCCAGCAGCGCGGGACTAGCTGTAACCAATGAGCAGTTCTTC. Its translation is CASSAGLAVTNEQFF.

The chain links TRBV12-3 or TRBV12-4 to TRBJ2-1, with D tentatively TRBD1 (5 bases). The CDR3 is 13 amino acids. The V end lost 5 bases, the J end lost 4 bases, and 9 bases lay between the germline ends. CDR3 in amino acids: CASSVDSYNEQFF. The DNA of the CDR3 is TGTGCCAGCAGTGTCGACAGTTACAATGAGCAGTTCTTC.

V gene TRBV4-1 combines with J gene TRBJ2-7; the match to TRBD1 covers 8 bases. J was trimmed by 3 bases and V by 4 bases; bases with no gene match: 8. The germline gives CDR1 MGHRA, CDR2 YSYEKL. This CDR3 is 15 amino acids long. CDR3 bases: TGCGCCAGCAGCCTCATCGACAGGGGAGGCTACGAGCAGTACTTC. Translated: CASSLIDRGGYEQYF.

The chain combines TRBV10-3 with TRBJ2-3, with a weak D call TRBD1 (6 bases). Germline CDR1 ENHRY, CDR2 SYGVKD. This CDR3 spans 16 amino acids. The V end was cut by 6 bases, the J end by 0 bases, with 16 bases between. CDR3 loop: CAISPLATGSTDTQYF. DNA for the CDR3: TGTGCCATCAGCCCACTCGCAACAGGGAGCACAGATACGCAGTATTTT.

The J gene is TRBJ2-7, the V gene TRBV5-1; possibly TRBD2 for D (5 bases). Germline V gene lookup returns CDR1 SGHRS and CDR2 YFSETQ. V lost 4 bases and J lost 3, with 17 bases in between. This CDR3 comprises 15 residues. CDR3 in DNA: TGCGCCAGCAGCCCGGGTTTGGAGGTGGGCTACGAGCAGTACTTC. Its protein product is CASSPGLEVGYEQYF. The full variable domain, in which reference TRBV5-1 and TRBJ2-7 provide the parts outside the CDR3, is KAGVTQTPRYLIKTRGQQVTLSCSPISGHRSVSWYQQTPGQGLQFLFEYFSETQRNKGNFPGRFSGRQFSNSRSEMNVSTLELGDSALYLCASSPGLEVGYEQYFGPGTRLTVT.

The DNA of the CDR3 is TGTGCCAGTAGTATCTCTAGGATCCATGAGCAGTTCTTC. This translates into CASSISRIHEQFF. The rearrangement uses TRBV19 and TRBJ2-1; no clear D. V lost 3 bases to trimming and J lost 8 bases, with 11 bases between them. CDR1 and CDR2 (germline): LNHDA, SQIVND (reference sequence). This CDR3 has 13 amino acids. Drawing the rest from reference TRBV19 and TRBJ2-1, the complete variable domain is DGGITQSPKYLFRKEGQNVTLSCEQNLNHDAMYWYRQDPGQGLRLIYYSQIVNDFQKGDIAEGYSVSREKKESFPLTVTSAQKNPTAFYLCASSISRIHEQFFGPGTRLTVL.

This rearrangement joins TRBV5-1 to TRBJ2-6, with a possible D match to TRBD1 (6 bases). Germline-derived CDR1 and CDR2 are SGHRS and YFSETQ. The CDR3 has 20 residues. V was pared by 1 base and J by 0 bases, with 20 bases between. The CDR3 region is CASSLLNRTVPNSGANVLTF. The CDR3 DNA reads as TGCGCCAGCAGCTTGTTAAACCGGACAGTCCCAAACTCTGGGGCCAACGTCCTGACTTTC.

This chain connects TRBV29-1 to TRBJ2-7; D might be TRBD2 (6 bases). Trimming pared 4 bases from V and 3 bases from J, leaving 10 bases between. This CDR3 has 12 residues. Germline values: CDR1 SQVTM, CDR2 ANQGSEA. The CDR3 loop is CSVGRGSYEQYF. For the CDR3, the DNA is TGCAGCGTTGGGAGGGGCAGCTACGAGCAGTACTTC.

The chain has TRBV2 and TRBJ1-6; D uncertain. This CDR3 comprises 15 residues. Trimming took off 7 bases at V and 0 bases at J, with 10 bases between the two ends. CDR1 is SNHLY, CDR2 FYNNEI, per germline. CDR3 loop: CASNPESSYNSPLHF. The CDR3 nucleotides are TGTGCCAGCAACCCGGAGAGCTCCTATAATTCACCCCTCCACTTT. Drawing the rest from reference TRBV2 and TRBJ1-6, the complete variable domain is EPEVTQTPSHQVTQMGQEVILRCVPISNHLYFYWYRQILGQKVEFLVSFYNNEISEKSEIFDDQFSVERPDGSNFTLKIRSTKLEDSAMYFCASNPESSYNSPLHFGNGTRLTVT.

V and J are TRBV10-2 and TRBJ1-5; the match to TRBD1 covers 9 bases. The V gene end was trimmed by 5 bases and the J gene end by 7 bases; junction bases not matched to a gene: 6. Germline assignment: CDR1 WSHSY and CDR2 SAAADI. The CDR3 covers 14 residues. The CDR3 region has the DNA TGCGCCAGCAGTAGGACAGGGGTCAGCCAGCCCCAGCATTTT. Translating gives CASSRTGVSQPQHF.

The gene calls are TRBV12-3 or TRBV12-4 and TRBJ1-1; D is ambiguous. The CDR3 is 13 amino acids. The V and J ends lost 3 bases and 5 bases respectively, with 10 bases between them. CDR3: CASSFPGWTEAFF. The CDR3 DNA sequence: TGTGCCAGCAGTTTTCCGGGGTGGACTGAAGCTTTCTTT.

V usage is TRBV27 and J usage is TRBJ2-2, with 7 positions matching TRBD1. Unmatched junction bases numbered 8, after V lost 4 bases and J lost 3 bases. Per the germline V gene, CDR1 is MNHEY and CDR2 is SMNVEV (reference sequence). The length of the CDR3 is 16 residues. DNA of the CDR3: TGTGCCAGCAGTTACACAGGGGCGAAGTACACCGGGGAGCTGTTTTTT. Amino acids: CASSYTGAKYTGELFF.